This is a list of T cell receptor beta chains from one sample in a study of blood T cell repertoires in COVID-19. TCRdb's copy holds only in-frame clones and misses some; the assay was immunoSEQ multiplex PCR. The table records 300,000 or so clones, about 89% of them present only once. Sequencing was performed on peripheral blood. These receptors were taken from a woman in her fifties or sixties who had recovered from COVID-19. The CDR3 runs from the conserved cysteine through the conserved F or W. Each record gives: CDR3 protein, CDR3 DNA, V gene, J gene, clone size, CDR3 length, D gene. A D gene is named only where the DNA matches it firmly. A clone size is listed for some rows: how often the clone was seen (once, few, many), or a class if it is expanded.

CASSLGGQGALETQYF,TGTGCCAGCAGCTTAGGAGGACAGGGGGCGCTTGAGACCCAGTACTTC,TRBV13,TRBJ2-5,NA,16,TRBD1
CASSSGLDEQYF,TGTGCCAGCAGTTCCGGGTTAGACGAGCAGTACTTC,TRBV27,TRBJ2-7,NA,12,NA
CASGGEQGSNQPQHF,TGTGCCAGCGGGGGGGAACAGGGATCTAATCAGCCCCAGCATTTT,TRBV6-5,TRBJ1-5,NA,15,NA
CASSLPLAGGADTQYF,TGTGCCAGCAGTTTACCACTAGCGGGAGGCGCAGATACGCAGTATTTT,TRBV28,TRBJ2-3,NA,16,TRBD2
CASSLGTRGGGTDTQYF,TGCGCCAGCAGCTTGGGGACTCGAGGAGGGGGCACAGATACGCAGTATTTT,TRBV5-1,TRBJ2-3,NA,17,NA
CASSQDLGDRVTDTQYF,TGCGCCAGCAGCCAAGATCTAGGGGACAGGGTGACAGATACGCAGTATTTT,TRBV4-3,TRBJ2-3,NA,17,TRBD1
CASSPGSGRSREQYF,TGCGCCAGCAGCCCTGGTAGCGGCCGTTCACGCGAGCAGTACTTC,TRBV5-1,TRBJ2-7,NA,15,NA
CASSASGREETQYF,TGTGCCAGCTCAGCTAGCGGGAGGGAAGAGACCCAGTACTTC,TRBV18,TRBJ2-5,NA,14,TRBD2
CASSQSPGLLYEQYF,TGTGCCAGCAGCCAAAGTCCAGGGCTTCTCTACGAGCAGTACTTC,TRBV3-1/TRBV3-2,TRBJ2-7,NA,15,NA
CATSRGGGTDTQYF,TGTGCCACCAGCAGAGGGGGCGGCACAGATACGCAGTATTTT,TRBV15,TRBJ2-3,NA,14,NA
CASSPMTSTDTQYF,TGTGCCAGCAGCCCCATGACAAGCACAGATACGCAGTATTTT,TRBV7-2,TRBJ2-3,NA,14,NA
CASSSTGTPGETQYF,TGTGCCAGCAGCTCGACGGGGACTCCCGGCGAGACCCAGTACTTC,TRBV7-8,TRBJ2-5,NA,15,NA
CAISGTSGTGELFF,TGTGCCATCAGTGGAACTAGCGGGACCGGGGAGCTGTTTTTT,TRBV10-3,TRBJ2-2,NA,14,TRBD2
CASSFVGAQETQYF,TGTGCTAGCAGCTTTGTAGGAGCACAAGAGACCCAGTACTTC,TRBV7-7,TRBJ2-5,once,14,NA
CASHTSGRTSTDTQYF,TGTGCCAGCCATACTAGCGGGAGGACTAGCACAGATACGCAGTATTTT,TRBV7-2,TRBJ2-3,NA,16,TRBD2
CASSLDGKAWETQYF,TGTGCCAGCAGCTTAGACGGGAAGGCGTGGGAGACCCAGTACTTC,TRBV7-2,TRBJ2-5,NA,15,NA
CASSPGQGGNIQYF,TGTGCCAGTAGTCCGGGACAGGGTGGGAACATTCAGTACTTC,TRBV19,TRBJ2-4,NA,14,TRBD1
CASSWEGQGTYEQYF,TGCGCCAGCAGCTGGGAGGGACAGGGAACCTACGAGCAGTACTTC,TRBV5-1,TRBJ2-7,few,15,TRBD1
CASSLVWPGELFF,TGTGCCAGCAGCCTGGTCTGGCCCGGGGAGCTGTTTTTT,TRBV7-9,TRBJ2-2,NA,13,NA
CASSLDARNQPQHF,TGTGCCAGCAGCTTAGATGCGCGGAATCAGCCCCAGCATTTT,TRBV7-9,TRBJ1-5,NA,14,NA
CASSPGETRGEQYF,TGTGCCAGCAGCCCGGGCGAGACTAGGGGCGAGCAGTACTTC,TRBV7-9,TRBJ2-7,NA,14,NA
CASSLDRGLGYTF,TGTGCCAGCAGCCTGGACAGGGGGCTTGGCTACACCTTC,TRBV5-6,TRBJ1-2,NA,13,TRBD1
CATSTRRQTTGELFF,TGTGCCACCAGCACTCGCCGACAGACCACCGGGGAGCTGTTTTTT,TRBV15,TRBJ2-2,NA,15,NA
CASSEVQNQPQHF,TGTGCCAGCAGTGAAGTTCAGAATCAGCCCCAGCATTTT,TRBV2,TRBJ1-5,NA,13,NA
CASSLLYRVTTDTQYF,TGCGCCAGCAGTCTACTGTACAGGGTTACGACAGATACGCAGTATTTT,TRBV23-1,TRBJ2-3,NA,16,NA
CASSLVGHGEKLFF,TGTGCCAGCAGCTTAGTAGGACACGGTGAAAAACTGTTTTTT,TRBV7-2,TRBJ1-4,once,14,NA
CASSLALAGVGEQFF,TGTGCCAGCAGCTTGGCACTAGCGGGAGTGGGTGAGCAGTTCTTC,TRBV5-4,TRBJ2-1,NA,15,TRBD2
CASSSSGSIQETQYF,TGTGCCAGCAGCAGTAGCGGGAGTATACAAGAGACCCAGTACTTC,TRBV28,TRBJ2-5,NA,15,TRBD2
CASPPIFTENAEAFF,TGTGCCAGCCCCCCCATATTCACGGAGAACGCTGAAGCTTTCTTT,TRBV25-1,TRBJ1-1,NA,15,NA
CASSLVPSYGYTF,TGTGCCAGCAGCCTAGTTCCTTCGTATGGCTACACCTTC,TRBV11-2,TRBJ1-2,NA,13,NA
CASSFGTPYSNQPQHF,TGTGCCAGCAGCTTCGGGACACCATATAGCAATCAGCCCCAGCATTTT,TRBV5-8,TRBJ1-5,NA,16,NA
CASSLAGQGTDTQYF,TGCGCCAGCAGCTTGGCGGGACAGGGGACAGATACGCAGTATTTT,TRBV5-1,TRBJ2-3,NA,15,TRBD1
CASSTDQETQYF,TGTGCCAGCAGCACAGACCAAGAGACCCAGTACTTC,TRBV28,TRBJ2-5,NA,12,NA